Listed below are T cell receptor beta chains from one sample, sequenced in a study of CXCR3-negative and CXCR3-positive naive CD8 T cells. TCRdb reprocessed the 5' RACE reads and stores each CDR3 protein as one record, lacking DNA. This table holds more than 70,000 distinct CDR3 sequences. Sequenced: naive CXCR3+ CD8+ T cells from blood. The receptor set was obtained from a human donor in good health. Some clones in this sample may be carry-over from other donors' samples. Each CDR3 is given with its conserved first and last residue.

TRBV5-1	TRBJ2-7	CASSGGSYYEQYF
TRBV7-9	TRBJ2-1	CASSSEYNEQFF
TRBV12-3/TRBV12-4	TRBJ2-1	CASSPTSGRINEQFF
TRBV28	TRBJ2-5	CASSLSSREIQETQYF
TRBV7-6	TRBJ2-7	CASSFGQGVYEQYF
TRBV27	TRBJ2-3	CASKMDRDFPDTQYF
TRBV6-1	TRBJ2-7	CASSEDVWAVLREQYF
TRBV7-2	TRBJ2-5	CASSPLDREETQYF
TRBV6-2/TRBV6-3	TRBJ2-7	CASSLLDSPPEQYF
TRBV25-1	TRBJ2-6	CASGGDSGANVLTF
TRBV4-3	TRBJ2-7	CASSPQNSYEQYF
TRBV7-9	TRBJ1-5	CASGLGGSNQPQHF
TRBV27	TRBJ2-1	CASRLRGSGRPEQFF
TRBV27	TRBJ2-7	CASSPPPGGRSYEQYF
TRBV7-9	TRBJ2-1	CASSLEASGNNEQFF
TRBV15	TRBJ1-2	CATSRVQGGYGYTF
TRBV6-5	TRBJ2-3	CASSYRASTDTQYF
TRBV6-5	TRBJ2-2	CASTVGGTWTGELFF
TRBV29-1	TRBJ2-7	CSVVYSYEQYF
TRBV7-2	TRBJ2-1	CASSLARTGDEQFF
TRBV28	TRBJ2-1	CASSSPLESSYNEQFF
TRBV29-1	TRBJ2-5	CSVEDLDQETQYF
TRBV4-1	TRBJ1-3	CASSQDRSSGNTIYF
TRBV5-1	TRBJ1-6	CASSLGTGDSSYNSPLHF
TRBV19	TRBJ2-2	CASSISLSAYRDTGELFF
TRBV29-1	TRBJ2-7	CSVEAVLGTRAGEQYF
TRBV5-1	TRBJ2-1	CASSLESGRLYNEQFF
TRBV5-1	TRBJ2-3	CASSLAQTGGFDTQYF
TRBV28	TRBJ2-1	CASSLPVIDEQFF
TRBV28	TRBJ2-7	CASSLFTSPYEQYF
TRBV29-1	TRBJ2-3	CSVESVAGGPSTDTQYF
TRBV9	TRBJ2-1	CASSRGGGIYNEQFF
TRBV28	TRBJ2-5	CASSPTRDYQETQYF
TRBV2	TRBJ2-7	CASSDGTDFYEQYF
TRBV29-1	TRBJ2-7	CSVVAESYEQYF
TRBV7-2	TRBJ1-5	CASSLAHSNQPQHF
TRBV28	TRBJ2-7	CASQGRSSYEQYF
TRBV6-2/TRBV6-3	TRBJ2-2	CASSYSGLATGELFF
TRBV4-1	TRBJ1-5	CASSQGPGQGNQPQHF
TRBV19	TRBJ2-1	CASSPGTSGGGSYNEQFF
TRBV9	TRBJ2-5	CASSVGDRLQETQYF
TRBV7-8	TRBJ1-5	CASSLDRGVSNQPQHF
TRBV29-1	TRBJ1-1	CSVVKGETEAFF
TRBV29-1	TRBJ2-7	CSGGGGLYEQYF
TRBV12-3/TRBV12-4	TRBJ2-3	CASRTTGGIDTDTQYF
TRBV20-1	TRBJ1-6	CSASDRRSSYNSPLHF
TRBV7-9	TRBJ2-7	CASSLLDRGHEQYF
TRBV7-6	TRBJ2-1	CASSLAPTDAAQFF